This entry lists 21 T cell receptor beta chains sequenced from one sample in a study of response to subunit inactivated influenza vaccine (dated 2018 in TCRdb). Library preparation employed RT-PCR. Sequencer: Illumina HiSeq 2500. Using fastp at Q25 and MiXCR, TCRdb reprocessed the public reads and kept productive beta chains. Rows matching on CDR3 protein sequence are summarized as one entry with the most common DNA and genes. In all, the sample holds approximately 250,000 distinct CDR3 sequences, and 12% of those were seen once. In total, the top ten clones hold over 6.5% of the sample. Sequences were derived from non-naive T cells sorted from PBMCs, sampled approximately 15 days before vaccination. The cell subset or site label of this sample denotes: memory T cell fraction. These receptor sequences come from a man aged 45-65 years who received an inactivated influenza vaccine. Donor details come from another sample of the same person, matched by shared clones.

This clonotype was counted a few times. The chain recombines TRBV28 with TRBJ2-7, with D perhaps TRBD1 or TRBD2 (5 bases each). Germline V gives CDR1 MDHEN, CDR2 SYDVKM. This CDR3 region has 17 residues. Between the trimmed V and J ends, which lost 4 bases and 0 bases, there was a span of 19 bases. The chain's CDR3 is CASSSLDVRGFSYEQYF. Written as DNA, the CDR3 is TGTGCCAGCAGTTCCCTGGACGTGAGGGGCTTCTCCTACGAGCAGTACTTC.

The V gene is TRBV7-2, the J gene TRBJ2-7; D gene ambiguous. The germline CDR1 and CDR2 sequences are SGHTA and FQGNSA. The CDR3 extends over 11 amino acids. Deletions cut 6 bases from V and 4 bases from J, with 7 bases between. The CDR3 protein is CASRGYYEQYF. Written as DNA, the CDR3 is TGTGCCAGCAGGGGTTATTACGAGCAGTACTTC.

This clonotype came up many times. The CDR3 DNA follows: TGCAGTGCTAGGCCGGGGGGAGAGACCCAGTACTTC. This encodes CSARPGGETQYF. The chain has TRBV20-1 and TRBJ2-5, with 7 bases lining up with TRBD2. Germline V gene sequence: CDR1 DFQATT, CDR2 SNEGSKA (reference sequence). V was pared by 3 bases and J by 4 bases, with 2 bases of the junction left unmatched. This CDR3 contains 12 residues.

In its sample, this clonotype was seen a few times. CDR3 in DNA: TGCAGTGCTATGGATCAGGGCAAGAGCTCCTATAATTCACCCCTCCACTTT. Encoded protein: CSAMDQGKSSYNSPLHF. V is TRBV20-1 and J is TRBJ1-6, with D possibly TRBD1 on 5 matching bases. This CDR3 spans 17 amino acids. V gave up 4 bases and J gave up 0 bases, with 16 bases separating them. The germline V gene encodes CDR1 DFQATT and CDR2 SNEGSKA (reference sequence).

This clonotype was counted between two and nine times. This chain links TRBV7-2 with TRBJ2-1, with D perhaps matching TRBD1 (5 bases). Germline CDR1 SGHTA, CDR2 FQGNSA. Trimming removed 2 bases at V and 6 bases at J, with 14 bases between. CDR3 length equals 15 residues. The CDR3 sequence: CASSLSPSRANEQFF. CDR3 DNA: TGTGCCAGCAGCTTATCCCCCTCCAGGGCCAATGAGCAGTTCTTC. Filled out from reference TRBV7-2 and TRBJ2-1, the complete variable domain reads GAGVSQSPSNKVTEKGKDVELRCDPISGHTALYWYRQSLGQGLEFLIYFQGNSAPDKSGLPSDRFSAERTGGSVSTLTIQRTQQEDSAVYLCASSLSPSRANEQFFGPGTRLTVL.

DNA for the CDR3: TGTGCCACGTCGGGACAGAGTGACACTGAAGCTTTCTTT. Translated: CATSGQSDTEAFF. The chain recombines TRBV10-3 with TRBJ1-1; TRBD1 matches at 7 bases. Germline assignment: CDR1 ENHRY and CDR2 SYGVKD. Trimming at V came to 10 bases and at J to 3 bases, leaving 8 bases not matched to a gene. This CDR3 spans 13 amino acids.

V and J are TRBV11-2 and TRBJ2-1, with 7 nucleotides matching TRBD1. Germline V CDR1 and CDR2: SGHAT, FQNNGV. Losses at the gene ends were 4 bases for V and 6 bases for J; bases not matched to a gene: 9. The CDR3 consists of 15 residues. The CDR3 protein is CASSSGQVVFNEQFF. The DNA of the CDR3 is TGTGCCAGCAGCTCCGGACAGGTCGTATTCAATGAGCAGTTCTTC.

The rearrangement uses TRBV20-1 and TRBJ2-7; TRBD2 matches 14 bases. The germline gives CDR1 DFQATT, CDR2 SNEGSKA (reference sequence). CDR3 length: 15 residues. V shed 3 bases and J 6 bases; nucleotides not matched to a gene: 7. The CDR3 sequence is CSASRLAGGASEQYF. As DNA, the CDR3 is TGCAGTGCTAGCCGACTAGCGGGAGGGGCCTCCGAGCAGTACTTC.

V usage is TRBV9 and J usage is TRBJ1-2; 7 bases map to TRBD1. Germline-derived CDR1 and CDR2 are SGDLS and YYNGEE. This CDR3 comprises 15 residues. The V gene end was trimmed by 3 bases and the J gene end by 7 bases; junction bases not matched to a gene: 12. The CDR3, as DNA: TGTGCCAGCAGCGGGGGAGACAGGGTGTCAGGTGGCTACACCTTC. Its protein product is CASSGGDRVSGGYTF.

This clonotype has more than one count but fewer than ten. J is TRBJ1-2 and V is TRBV7-8; a possible D gene is TRBD1 (6 bases). V was trimmed by 3 bases and J by 8 bases, leaving 19 bases between them. From germline, CDR1 is SGHVS and CDR2 FQNEAQ. The CDR3 length is 15 residues. CDR3 residues: CASSLRRERGGGYTF. CDR3 DNA: TGTGCCAGCAGCTTGAGGCGGGAGAGGGGGGGAGGCTACACCTTC.

This clonotype showed up just a few times. This chain connects TRBV5-4 to TRBJ1-1, with TRBD1 identical over 8 bases. CDR1 is SGHNT and CDR2 is YYREEE in the germline V gene (reference sequence). The CDR3 extends over 14 amino acids. V lost 0 bases to trimming and J lost 5 bases; unmatched junction nucleotides: 3. In nucleotides, the CDR3 is TGTGCCAGCAGCTTGGCTACAGGGGGTACTGAAGCTTTCTTT. Encoded protein: CASSLATGGTEAFF.

The gene calls are TRBV20-1 and TRBJ1-2; TRBD1 might be the D (6 bases). From germline, CDR1 is DFQATT and CDR2 SNEGSKA (reference sequence). The CDR3 consists of 13 residues. Written as DNA, the CDR3 is TGCAGCTCGGTGGACGGGGGCAACTATGGCTACACCTTC. It is translated as CSSVDGGNYGYTF.

This clonotype was seen more than once but under ten times. This rearrangement joins TRBV5-6 to TRBJ2-7; 8 bases line up with TRBD1. The CDR3 loop spans 15 amino acids. CDR1 and CDR2 (germline): SGHDT, YYEEEE. The trim removed 6 bases at V and 3 bases at J, leaving 11 bases unmatched. This chain's CDR3 is CASTQTGAWHYEQYF. The CDR3 nucleotides read TGTGCCAGCACCCAGACAGGGGCTTGGCACTACGAGCAGTACTTC.

This clonotype was counted ten times or more. The V call is TRBV20-1, the J call TRBJ2-1; 14 bases map to TRBD2. The CDR3 is made up of 15 amino acids. The V and J ends lost 0 bases and 10 bases, in that order; junction bases with no gene match: 5. Germline V lookup: CDR1 DFQATT, CDR2 SNEGSKA (reference sequence). The DNA of the CDR3 is TGCAGTGCTAGAGAGGGACTAGCGGGAGTTAGAGAGCAGTTCTTC. Translation: CSAREGLAGVREQFF.

This clonotype turned up a few times. The rearrangement links TRBV28 to TRBJ1-1; D is unresolved. This CDR3 is 12 amino acids long. V was cut by 5 bases and J by 6 bases, with 10 bases left in between. Germline-derived CDR1 and CDR2 are MDHEN and SYDVKM. CDR3 sequence (DNA): TGTGCCAGCAGTCGGGGAATTGCTGAAGCTTTCTTT. This codes for CASSRGIAEAFF. Looking up the rest from reference TRBV28 and TRBJ1-1 gives the full variable domain: DVKVTQSSRYLVKRTGEKVFLECVQDMDHENMFWYRQDPGLGLRLIYFSYDVKMKEKGDIPEGYSVSREKKERFSLILESASTNQTSMYLCASSRGIAEAFFGQGTRLTVV.

This clonotype was seen many times. V usage is TRBV20-1 and J usage is TRBJ2-7, with D hard to call. This CDR3 has 11 residues. The V end was cut by 0 bases, the J end by 5 bases, with 5 bases between. CDR1 and CDR2 (germline): DFQATT, SNEGSKA (reference sequence). For the CDR3, the DNA is TGCAGTGCTAGAGATCCCAACGAGCAGTACTTC. The encoded protein is CSARDPNEQYF.

The table lists this clonotype with a few counts. The rearrangement uses TRBV16 and TRBJ1-1; the match to TRBD1 covers 7 bases. Unmatched junction bases numbered 5, after V lost 8 bases and J lost 5 bases. CDR3 length: 12 amino acids. Germline V gives CDR1 KGHSY, CDR2 FQNENV. CDR3 nucleotide sequence: TGTGCCAGCCTCAGGGGGGTGACTGAAGCTTTCTTT. This translates into CASLRGVTEAFF.

This clonotype has a handful of counts. This chain joins TRBV20-1 and TRBJ2-5; 7 bases map to TRBD1. The CDR3 has 14 residues. Germline trimming cut 4 bases from V and 2 bases from J; bases unmatched to any gene: 7. Germline CDR1 reads DFQATT; CDR2 reads SNEGSKA (reference sequence). The CDR3 region is CSATPPTGQETQYF. For the CDR3, the DNA is TGCAGTGCTACGCCCCCGACAGGGCAAGAGACCCAGTACTTC.

This clonotype was detected only a few times. This chain connects TRBV6-6 to TRBJ2-1; D call uncertain. Trimming took off 6 bases at V and 7 bases at J, with 7 bases between the two ends. This CDR3 region has 11 residues. Germline V lookup: CDR1 MNHNY, CDR2 SVGAGI (reference sequence). The CDR3 protein is CASSTMNEQFF. DNA for the CDR3: TGTGCCAGCAGCACGATGAATGAGCAGTTCTTC.

In its sample, this clonotype was seen a few times. The genes are TRBV5-1 and TRBJ1-3; 7 nucleotides match TRBD1. Germline CDR1 reads SGHRS; CDR2 reads YFSETQ. After removal of 3 bases from V and 0 bases from J, the junction contained 9 bases not matched to a gene. The CDR3 is 17 amino acids. Here the CDR3 reads CASSWTGQASSGNTIYF. As DNA, the CDR3 is TGCGCCAGCAGCTGGACCGGACAGGCCAGCTCTGGAAACACCATATATTTT.

This clonotype was detected many times. The chain has TRBV12-3 or TRBV12-4 and TRBJ2-6; 7 bases are a match to TRBD2. The length of the CDR3 is 16 residues. With 2 bases clipped from V and 2 bases from J, the junction kept 3 bases outside the gene matches. The CDR3 DNA sequence: TGTGCCAGCAGTTTAAGCGGGGTTACTGGGGCCAACGTCCTGACTTTC. Its protein is CASSLSGVTGANVLTF.